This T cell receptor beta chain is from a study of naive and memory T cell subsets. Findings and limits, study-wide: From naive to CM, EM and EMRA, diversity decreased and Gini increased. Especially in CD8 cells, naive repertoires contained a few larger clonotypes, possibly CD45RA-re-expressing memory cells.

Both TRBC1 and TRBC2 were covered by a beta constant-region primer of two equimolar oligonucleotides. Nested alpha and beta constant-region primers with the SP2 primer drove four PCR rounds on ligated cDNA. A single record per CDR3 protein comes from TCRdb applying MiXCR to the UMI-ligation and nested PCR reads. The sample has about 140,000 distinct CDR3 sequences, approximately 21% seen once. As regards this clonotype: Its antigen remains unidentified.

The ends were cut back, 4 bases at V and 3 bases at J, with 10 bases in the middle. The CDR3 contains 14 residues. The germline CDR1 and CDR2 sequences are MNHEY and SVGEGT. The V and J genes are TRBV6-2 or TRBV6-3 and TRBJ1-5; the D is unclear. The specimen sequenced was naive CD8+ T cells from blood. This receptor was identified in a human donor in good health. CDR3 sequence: CASSSLGVNQPQHF. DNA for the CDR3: TGTGCCAGCAGTTCCCTCGGGGTCAATCAGCCCCAGCATTTT.